This T cell receptor (beta chain) is from a study of cytomegalovirus exposure and HLA in healthy donors. This CDR3 comprises 16 residues. Germline V gene sequence: CDR1 SGHRS, CDR2 YFSETQ. V gave up 2 bases and J gave up 0 bases, with 12 bases separating them. The PCR made use of 60 Vbeta and 13 Jbeta primers. Produced via immunoSEQ multiplex PCR; TCRdb's table is partial and in-frame only. The table lists approximately 100,000 clones, around 80% of them singletons. Material for sequencing was PBMCs. The chain is built from TRBV5-1 and TRBJ1-3, with D perhaps matching TRBD1 (5 bases). The receptor was isolated from a man aged 40-49 years in good health and CMV-seronegative. As DNA, the CDR3 is TGCGCCAGCAGCTTAAGGCAGGGCCACTCTGGAAACACCATATATTTT. Protein sequence: CASSLRQGHSGNTIYF.